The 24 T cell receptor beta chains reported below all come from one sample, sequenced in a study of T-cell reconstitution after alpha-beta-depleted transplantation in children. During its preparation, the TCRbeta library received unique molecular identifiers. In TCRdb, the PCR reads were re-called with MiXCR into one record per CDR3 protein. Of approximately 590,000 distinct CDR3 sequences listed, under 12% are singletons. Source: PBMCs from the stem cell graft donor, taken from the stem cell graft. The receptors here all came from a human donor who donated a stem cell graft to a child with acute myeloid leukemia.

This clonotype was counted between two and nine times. CDR3 sequence: CSVGIPGFTNEKLFF. Written as DNA, the CDR3 is TGCAGCGTTGGCATACCAGGGTTCACTAATGAAAAACTGTTTTTT. The V gene is TRBV29-1, the J gene TRBJ1-4, with a weak D call TRBD1 (5 bases). CDR3 length: 15 residues. V was pared by 4 bases and J by 2 bases, with 14 bases between. Germline V CDR1 and CDR2: SQVTM, ANQGSEA.

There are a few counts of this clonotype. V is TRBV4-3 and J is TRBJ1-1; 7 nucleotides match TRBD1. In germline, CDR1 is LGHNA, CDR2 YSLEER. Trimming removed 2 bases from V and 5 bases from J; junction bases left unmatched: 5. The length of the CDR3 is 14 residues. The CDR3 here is CASSQQGGYTEAFF. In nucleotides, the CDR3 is TGCGCCAGCAGCCAACAGGGGGGCTATACTGAAGCTTTCTTT.

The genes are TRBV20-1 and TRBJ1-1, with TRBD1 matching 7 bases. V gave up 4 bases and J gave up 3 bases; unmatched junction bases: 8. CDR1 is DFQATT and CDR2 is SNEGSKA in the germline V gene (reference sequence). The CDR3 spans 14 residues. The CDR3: CSAKGARGYTEAFF. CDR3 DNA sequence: TGCAGTGCTAAGGGGGCGAGGGGGTACACTGAAGCTTTCTTT.

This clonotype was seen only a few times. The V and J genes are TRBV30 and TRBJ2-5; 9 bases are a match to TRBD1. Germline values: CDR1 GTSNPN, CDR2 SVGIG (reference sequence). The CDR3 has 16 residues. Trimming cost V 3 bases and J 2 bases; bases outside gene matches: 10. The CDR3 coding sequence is TGTGCCTGGAGCCAAACCGGGACAGGGCTTCAAGAGACCCAGTACTTC. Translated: CAWSQTGTGLQETQYF.

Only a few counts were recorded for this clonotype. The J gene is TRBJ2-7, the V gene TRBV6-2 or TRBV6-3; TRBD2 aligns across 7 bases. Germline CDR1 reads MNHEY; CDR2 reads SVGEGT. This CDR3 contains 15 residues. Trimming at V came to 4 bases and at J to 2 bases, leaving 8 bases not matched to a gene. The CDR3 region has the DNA TGTGCCAGCAGTTCCGTCAGCGGGACTGCCTACGAGCAGTACTTC. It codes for CASSSVSGTAYEQYF.

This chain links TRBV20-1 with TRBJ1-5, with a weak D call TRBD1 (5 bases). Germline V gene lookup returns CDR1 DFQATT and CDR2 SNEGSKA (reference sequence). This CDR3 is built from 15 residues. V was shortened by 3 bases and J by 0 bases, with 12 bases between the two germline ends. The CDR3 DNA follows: TGCAGTGCTAGTAGACAGCAGTATAGCAATCAGCCCCAGCATTTT. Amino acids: CSASRQQYSNQPQHF.

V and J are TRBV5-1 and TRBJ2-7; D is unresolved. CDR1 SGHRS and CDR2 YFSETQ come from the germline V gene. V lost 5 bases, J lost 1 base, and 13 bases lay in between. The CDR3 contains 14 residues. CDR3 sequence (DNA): TGCGCCAGCAGGGAACAGCCCCCTTCCTACGAGCAGTACTTC. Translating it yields CASREQPPSYEQYF.

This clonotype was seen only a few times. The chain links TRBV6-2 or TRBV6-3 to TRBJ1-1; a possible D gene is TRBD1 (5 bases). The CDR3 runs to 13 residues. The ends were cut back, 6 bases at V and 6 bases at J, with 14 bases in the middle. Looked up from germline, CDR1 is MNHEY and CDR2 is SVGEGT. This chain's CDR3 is CASRAPAGAEAFF. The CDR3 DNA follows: TGTGCCAGCAGGGCGCCGGCGGGGGCTGAAGCTTTCTTT.

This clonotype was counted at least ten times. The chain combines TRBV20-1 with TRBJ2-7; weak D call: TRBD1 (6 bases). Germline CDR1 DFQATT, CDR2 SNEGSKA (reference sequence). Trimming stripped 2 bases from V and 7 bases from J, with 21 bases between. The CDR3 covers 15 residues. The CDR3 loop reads CSARIQGARQSEQYF. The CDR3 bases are TGCAGTGCTAGAATACAGGGAGCCCGACAGAGTGAGCAGTACTTC.

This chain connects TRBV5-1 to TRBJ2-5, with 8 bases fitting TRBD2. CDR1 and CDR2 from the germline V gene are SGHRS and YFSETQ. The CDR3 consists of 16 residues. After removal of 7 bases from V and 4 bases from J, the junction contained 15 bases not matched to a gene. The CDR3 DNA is TGCGCCAGCCGACCACGCGCGGGGGGCGGGAGAGAGACCCAGTACTTC. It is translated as CASRPRAGGGRETQYF.

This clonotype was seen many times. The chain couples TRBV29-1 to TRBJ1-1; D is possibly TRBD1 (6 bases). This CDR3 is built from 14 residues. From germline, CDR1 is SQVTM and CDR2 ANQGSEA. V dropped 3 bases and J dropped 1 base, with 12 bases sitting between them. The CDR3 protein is CSVDGGEGNTEAFF. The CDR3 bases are TGCAGCGTTGACGGGGGCGAGGGGAACACTGAAGCTTTCTTT.

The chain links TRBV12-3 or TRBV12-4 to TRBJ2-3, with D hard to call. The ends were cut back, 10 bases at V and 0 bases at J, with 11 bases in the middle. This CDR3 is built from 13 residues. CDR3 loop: CATTPYSTDTQYF. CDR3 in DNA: TGTGCCACCACACCCTATAGCACAGATACGCAGTATTTT.

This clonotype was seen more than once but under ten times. This CDR3 is CTSSQDPGLGGNEQFF. The CDR3 DNA reads TGCACCAGCAGCCAAGATCCCGGACTAGGGGGCAATGAGCAGTTCTTC. This chain links TRBV1 with TRBJ2-1; TRBD2 is the table's D call and was not checked against the DNA. TRBV1 corresponds to a pseudogene. This CDR3 contains 16 residues.

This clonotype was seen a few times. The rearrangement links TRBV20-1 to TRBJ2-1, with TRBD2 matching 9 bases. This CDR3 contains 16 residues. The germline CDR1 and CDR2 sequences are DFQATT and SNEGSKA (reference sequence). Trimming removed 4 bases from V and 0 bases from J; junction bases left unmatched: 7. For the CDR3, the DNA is TGCAGTGCTACAAAAGCGGGAGGCGGCTCCTACAATGAGCAGTTCTTC. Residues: CSATKAGGGSYNEQFF.

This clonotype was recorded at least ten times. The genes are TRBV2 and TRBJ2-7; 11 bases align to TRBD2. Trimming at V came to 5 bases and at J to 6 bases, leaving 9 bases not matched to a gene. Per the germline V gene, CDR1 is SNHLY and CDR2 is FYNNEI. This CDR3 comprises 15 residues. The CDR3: CASSRPGLAVAEQYF. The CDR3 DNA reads TGTGCCAGCAGTCGACCGGGACTAGCGGTTGCCGAGCAGTACTTC.

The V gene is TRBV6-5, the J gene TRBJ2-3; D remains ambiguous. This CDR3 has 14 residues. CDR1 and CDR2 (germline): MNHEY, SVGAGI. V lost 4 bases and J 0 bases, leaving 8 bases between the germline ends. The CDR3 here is CASSSRASTDTQYF. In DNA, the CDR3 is TGTGCCAGCAGTTCACGGGCTAGCACAGATACGCAGTATTTT.

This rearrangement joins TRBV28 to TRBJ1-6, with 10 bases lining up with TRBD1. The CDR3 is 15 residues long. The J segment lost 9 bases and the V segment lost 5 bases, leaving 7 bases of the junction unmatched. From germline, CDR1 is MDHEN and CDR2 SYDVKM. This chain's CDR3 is CASSPGTGEGSPLHF. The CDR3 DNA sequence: TGTGCCAGCAGTCCAGGGACAGGGGAAGGTTCACCCCTCCACTTT.

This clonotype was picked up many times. DNA for the CDR3: TGTGCCAGCAGCCGAGGGGTCTACGAGCAGTACTTC. This gives the protein CASSRGVYEQYF. The genes are TRBV7-2 and TRBJ2-7; the D gene could be TRBD1 or TRBD2 (5 bases each). The CDR3 is 12 residues long. Germline-derived CDR1 and CDR2 are SGHTA and FQGNSA. The ends were cut back, 5 bases at V and 3 bases at J, with 8 bases in the middle.

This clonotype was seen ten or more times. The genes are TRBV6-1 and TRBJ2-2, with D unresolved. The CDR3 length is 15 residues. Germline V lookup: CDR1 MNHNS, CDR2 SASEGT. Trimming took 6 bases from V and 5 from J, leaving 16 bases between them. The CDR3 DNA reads TGTGCCAGCAGCCAGACACCGACTGGGACCGGGGAGCTGTTTTTT. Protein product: CASSQTPTGTGELFF.

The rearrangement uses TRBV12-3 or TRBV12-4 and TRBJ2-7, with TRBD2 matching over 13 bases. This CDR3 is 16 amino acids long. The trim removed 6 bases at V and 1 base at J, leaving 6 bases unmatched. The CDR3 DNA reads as TGTGCCAGCAGCTCCGGGACTAGCGGGATTTCCTACGAGCAGTACTTC. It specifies CASSSGTSGISYEQYF.

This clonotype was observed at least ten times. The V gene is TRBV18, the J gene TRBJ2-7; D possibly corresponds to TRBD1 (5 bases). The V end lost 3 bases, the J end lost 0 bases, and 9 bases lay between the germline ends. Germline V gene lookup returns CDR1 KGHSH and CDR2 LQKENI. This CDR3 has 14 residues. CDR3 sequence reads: CASSPTGPSYEQYF. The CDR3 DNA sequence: TGTGCCAGCTCACCTACAGGACCCTCCTACGAGCAGTACTTC.

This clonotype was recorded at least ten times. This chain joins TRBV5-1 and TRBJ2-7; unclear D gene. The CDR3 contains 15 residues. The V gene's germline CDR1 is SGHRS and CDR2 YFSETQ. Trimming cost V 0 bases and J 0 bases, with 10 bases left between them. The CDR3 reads CASSLDPAVSYEQYF. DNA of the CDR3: TGCGCCAGCAGCTTGGATCCAGCAGTCTCCTACGAGCAGTACTTC.

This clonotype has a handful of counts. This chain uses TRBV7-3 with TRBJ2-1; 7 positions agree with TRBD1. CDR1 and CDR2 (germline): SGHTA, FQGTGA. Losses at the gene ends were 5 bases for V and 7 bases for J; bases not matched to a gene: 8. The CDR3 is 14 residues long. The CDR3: CASSPGQVNNEQFF. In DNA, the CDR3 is TGTGCCAGCAGCCCAGGACAGGTAAATAATGAGCAGTTCTTC.

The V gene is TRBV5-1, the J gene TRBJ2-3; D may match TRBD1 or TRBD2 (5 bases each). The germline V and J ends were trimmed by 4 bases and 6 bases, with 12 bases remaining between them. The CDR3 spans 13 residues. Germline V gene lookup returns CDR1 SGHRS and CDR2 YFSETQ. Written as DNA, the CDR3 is TGCGCCAGCAGCGCCGGGAAGGGGGATACGCAGTATTTT. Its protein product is CASSAGKGDTQYF.